Here is one T cell receptor (beta chain) with its context. With 6 bases clipped from V and 8 bases from J, the junction kept 6 bases outside the gene matches. The CDR3 runs 14 residues. Germline V gives CDR1 KGHDR, CDR2 SFDVKD. TCRdb recomputed calls from the RT-PCR reads with MiXCR, one row per CDR3 protein. The sample gives more than 600,000 distinct CDR3 sequences, over 12% of which show up once; just over 3.5% is in the top ten. This receptor was taken from a female donor in good health, serving as a healthy control. This chain joins TRBV24-1 and TRBJ2-1; the match to TRBD1 covers 10 bases. What was sequenced was memory CD4+ T cells from blood. The CDR3 DNA follows: TGTGCCACCAGTCCGGGACAGGGGAGGTATGAGCAGTTCTTC. It yields the protein CATSPGQGRYEQFF.